The 31 T cell receptor beta chains listed next were all sequenced from one sample in a study of cytomegalovirus exposure and HLA in healthy donors. PCR used 60 Vbeta primers and 13 Jbeta primers. Libraries were prepared by immunoSEQ multiplex PCR; TCRdb keeps only in-frame clonotypes and omits some of them. The sample lists under 200,000 clones; around 68% were seen once. Sequencing input: PBMCs. The origin of the receptors is a man between 45 and 60 years old in good health and CMV-seronegative.

The chain employs TRBV27 and TRBJ2-1; 12 bases fit TRBD2. The V gene end was trimmed by 4 bases and the J gene end by 9 bases; junction bases not matched to a gene: 7. Germline CDR1 is MNHEY and CDR2 is SMNVEV (reference sequence). The CDR3 is 15 amino acids. CDR3 coding DNA: TGTGCCAGCAGTTCCGGACTAGCGGGGACGGGTGAGCAGTTCTTC. Protein product: CASSSGLAGTGEQFF.

The chain is built from TRBV19 and TRBJ2-5; D uncertain. The V and J ends lost 3 bases and 5 bases respectively, with 13 bases between them. Germline V CDR1 and CDR2: LNHDA, SQIVND (reference sequence). This CDR3 has 14 residues. CDR3 bases: TGTGCCAGTAGTATCTCTCCTACTTGGGAGACCCAGTACTTC. Translation gives CASSISPTWETQYF. Full variable domain (missing parts from reference TRBV19 and TRBJ2-5): DGGITQSPKYLFRKEGQNVTLSCEQNLNHDAMYWYRQDPGQGLRLIYYSQIVNDFQKGDIAEGYSVSREKKESFPLTVTSAQKNPTAFYLCASSISPTWETQYFGPGTRLLVL.

The chain employs TRBV7-2 and TRBJ1-1; 8 positions agree with TRBD1. Germline V lookup: CDR1 SGHTA, CDR2 FQGNSA. The CDR3 loop spans 15 amino acids. V was clipped by 2 bases and J by 2 bases; unmatched bases: 4. CDR3 in amino acids: CASSLQGTGNTEAFF. DNA for the CDR3: TGTGCCAGCAGCTTACAAGGGACAGGAAACACTGAAGCTTTCTTT.

This chain connects TRBV7-2 to TRBJ2-3; tentative D call: TRBD1 (6 bases). Trimming took 1 base from V and 0 from J, leaving 11 bases between them. CDR3 length: 16 amino acids. Germline values: CDR1 SGHTA, CDR2 FQGNSA. In DNA, the CDR3 is TGTGCCAGCAGCTTAGATCGCCAGGGGAGCACAGATACGCAGTATTTT. Translating gives CASSLDRQGSTDTQYF.

V usage is TRBV18 and J usage is TRBJ1-1; D perhaps matches TRBD1 (6 bases). Germline V CDR1 and CDR2: KGHSH, LQKENI. The V and J ends lost 7 bases and 8 bases respectively, with 17 bases between them. The CDR3 runs to 13 residues. CDR3 bases: TGTGCCAGCTACCTCTTACAGGGCCAGGAAGCTTTCTTT. Translation gives CASYLLQGQEAFF.

The chain has TRBV6-5 and TRBJ1-1; 9 bases agree with TRBD1. This CDR3 spans 15 amino acids. Germline assignment: CDR1 MNHEY and CDR2 SVGAGI. The V segment lost 4 bases and the J segment 4 bases; nucleotides outside the gene matches: 7. The CDR3 is CASSFRQGGTTEAFF. For the CDR3, the DNA is TGTGCCAGCAGTTTTAGACAGGGGGGGACCACTGAAGCTTTCTTT.

In its sample, this clone was seen a few times. This sequence joins TRBV5-1 and TRBJ1-1; 7 nucleotides line up with TRBD1. V shed 5 bases and J 5 bases; nucleotides not matched to a gene: 9. The length of the CDR3 is 14 residues. Germline assignment: CDR1 SGHRS and CDR2 YFSETQ. CDR3 residues: CASSRTGVRTEAFF. CDR3 bases: TGCGCCAGCAGTCGCACAGGGGTTCGGACTGAAGCTTTCTTT.

The chain has TRBV5-1 and TRBJ1-1; D gene uncertain. The CDR3 totals 17 residues. Per the germline V gene, CDR1 is SGHRS and CDR2 is YFSETQ. Trimming removed 4 bases at V and 0 bases at J, with 19 bases between. The CDR3 loop is CASSPRGPQRMNTEAFF. The DNA of the CDR3 is TGCGCCAGCAGCCCCCGGGGTCCCCAGAGGATGAACACTGAAGCTTTCTTT.

This clone has just a few counts. V usage is TRBV29-1 and J usage is TRBJ1-2; 8 bases line up with TRBD1. The CDR3 is 12 amino acids. V trimming: 3 bases; J trimming: 10 bases; junction bases outside the gene matches: 7. The germline gives CDR1 SQVTM, CDR2 ANQGSEA. CDR3 in amino acids: CSVEPGQGSYTF. The CDR3 nucleotides are TGCAGCGTTGAGCCTGGACAGGGTTCCTACACCTTC.

This clone has just one count. The chain couples TRBV6-6 to TRBJ2-1; 7 bases map to TRBD1. V lost 6 bases, J lost 0 bases, and 8 bases stayed unmatched. CDR3 length equals 16 residues. The germline CDR1 and CDR2 sequences are MNHNY and SVGAGI (reference sequence). The CDR3 DNA sequence: TGTGCCAGCAGCCTCGGACAGGTTAGCTCCTACAATGAGCAGTTCTTC. Protein: CASSLGQVSSYNEQFF.

The chain couples TRBV10-3 to TRBJ1-1, with 7 bases aligning to TRBD1. This CDR3 has 15 residues. V lost 3 bases and J lost 6; bases outside the gene matches: 10. Looked up from germline, CDR1 is ENHRY and CDR2 is SYGVKD. The CDR3 bases are TGTGCCATCAGTGAACAGATAACAGGGGTGGCTGAAGCTTTCTTT. Protein: CAISEQITGVAEAFF.

V is TRBV5-1 and J is TRBJ1-1; TRBD1 might be the D (5 bases). With 0 bases removed from V and 6 bases from J, the gap between germline ends came to 12 bases. This CDR3 has 14 residues. Germline assignment: CDR1 SGHRS and CDR2 YFSETQ. The DNA for the CDR3 is TGCGCCAGCAGCTTGGGCGCAGGGTCTGCTGAAGCTTTCTTT. Protein: CASSLGAGSAEAFF.

The V and J genes are TRBV7-9 and TRBJ2-7; 8 bases align to TRBD1. J lost 4 bases, V lost 5 bases, and 10 bases had no gene match. This CDR3 comprises 15 residues. Looked up from germline, CDR1 is SEHNR and CDR2 is FQNEAQ (reference sequence). CDR3 region: CASSADRGGPYEQYF. The CDR3 DNA reads TGTGCCAGCAGCGCCGACAGGGGAGGACCTTACGAGCAGTACTTC.

This clone is a singleton in its sample. The chain joins TRBV7-2 to TRBJ2-2; 7 bases are shared with TRBD1. The CDR3 covers 16 residues. With 2 bases clipped from V and 0 bases from J, the junction kept 3 bases outside the gene matches. Per germline, CDR1 SGHTA and CDR2 FQGNSA. The CDR3 region is CASSLLGTANTGELFF. DNA for the CDR3: TGTGCCAGCAGCTTATTGGGGACAGCGAACACCGGGGAGCTGTTTTTT.

The chain links TRBV5-4 to TRBJ1-3; 7 nucleotides match TRBD1. With V trimmed by 3 bases and J by 0 bases, 3 bases remained unmatched. The CDR3 has 15 residues. The germline gives CDR1 SGHNT, CDR2 YYREEE (reference sequence). For the CDR3, the DNA is TGTGCCAGCAGCTCGGACAGGCCCTCTGGAAACACCATATATTTT. Its translation: CASSSDRPSGNTIYF.

The J gene is TRBJ2-7, the V gene TRBV5-8; 12 positions match TRBD1. CDR1 is SGHTS and CDR2 is YDEGEE in the germline V gene. CDR3 length: 17 residues. V shed 0 bases and J 3 bases; nucleotides not matched to a gene: 7. CDR3 region: CASSLGPGTGGNYEQYF. DNA for the CDR3: TGTGCCAGCAGCTTGGGTCCCGGGACAGGGGGCAACTACGAGCAGTACTTC.

The gene calls are TRBV7-2 and TRBJ1-1; 8 nucleotides line up with TRBD1. CDR1 and CDR2 (germline): SGHTA, FQGNSA. The CDR3 has 14 amino acids. V lost 1 base to trimming and J lost 4 bases; unmatched junction nucleotides: 2. CDR3 nucleotides: TGTGCCAGCAGCTTAGGGCAGGGGGCCACTGAAGCTTTCTTT. It codes for CASSLGQGATEAFF.

The chain combines TRBV10-3 with TRBJ1-5; TRBD1 matches 9 bases. Germline loops: CDR1 ENHRY, CDR2 SYGVKD. V trimming: 4 bases; J trimming: 7 bases; junction bases outside the gene matches: 5. This CDR3 is 14 amino acids long. CDR3 region: CAISGDREYQPQHF. CDR3 in DNA: TGTGCCATCAGTGGGGACAGGGAATACCAGCCCCAGCATTTT.

The chain carries TRBV7-6 and TRBJ2-3; 11 nucleotides agree with TRBD2. Germline V gene sequence: CDR1 SGHVS, CDR2 FNYEAQ. The length of the CDR3 is 16 residues. The V gene end was trimmed by 2 bases and the J gene end by 2 bases; junction bases not matched to a gene: 3. The CDR3: CASSLTSGGSTDTQYF. CDR3 sequence (DNA): TGTGCCAGCAGCTTAACTAGCGGGGGTTCCACAGATACGCAGTATTTT.

The rearrangement uses TRBV11-1 and TRBJ2-3, with D unresolved. The V end lost 2 bases, the J end lost 2 bases, and 8 bases lay between the germline ends. The CDR3 consists of 14 residues. Per germline, CDR1 SGHAT and CDR2 FQDESV (reference sequence). The DNA for the CDR3 is TGTGCCAGCAGCTTAATCTCGTCCACAGATACGCAGTATTTT. Amino acids: CASSLISSTDTQYF.

V gene TRBV19 combines with J gene TRBJ1-5; 7 bases are shared with TRBD1. Trimming took 8 bases from V and 7 from J; bases not matched to a gene: 14. The germline V gene has CDR1 LNHDA and CDR2 SQIVND (reference sequence). CDR3 size: 15 residues. The CDR3 DNA sequence: TGTGCCAGTCTCCCCGGACAGGCCACGAACCAGCCCCAGCATTTT. As protein: CASLPGQATNQPQHF.

V gene TRBV5-6 combines with J gene TRBJ2-1, with 10 bases that match TRBD2. The J segment lost 2 bases and the V segment lost 4 bases, leaving 3 bases of the junction unmatched. Per the germline V gene, CDR1 is SGHDT and CDR2 is YYEEEE. This CDR3 region has 15 residues. CDR3 region: CASSAGTSAYNEQFF. The CDR3 bases are TGTGCCAGCAGCGCCGGGACTAGCGCCTACAATGAGCAGTTCTTC.

This clone was observed once. The CDR3 DNA reads as TGTGCCAGCAGTGACTGGGGACTAGCGGGGCCTGAGTCCTACGAGCAGTACTTC. It is translated as CASSDWGLAGPESYEQYF. The chain carries TRBV6-4 and TRBJ2-7; 13 nucleotides align to TRBD2. The V segment lost 1 base and the J segment 1 base; nucleotides outside the gene matches: 7. Germline V lookup: CDR1 MRHNA, CDR2 SNTAGT. The CDR3 has 18 amino acids.

V and J are TRBV6-6 and TRBJ1-5; 9 positions agree with TRBD1. This CDR3 contains 16 residues. Germline CDR1 is MNHNY and CDR2 is SVGAGI (reference sequence). V was clipped by 6 bases and J by 6 bases; unmatched bases: 12. The CDR3 sequence: CASRKGDRALPQPQHF. DNA for the CDR3: TGTGCCAGCAGGAAAGGGGACAGGGCGTTACCTCAGCCCCAGCATTTT.

This chain links TRBV15 with TRBJ2-5; D is unresolved. The length of the CDR3 is 14 residues. Trimming shortened V by 1 base and J by 2 bases, and 8 bases separated the two germline ends. Germline V CDR1 and CDR2: LNHNV, YYDKDF (reference sequence). This CDR3 reads CATSRGRGQETQYF. The CDR3 DNA follows: TGTGCCACCAGCAGAGGACGAGGACAAGAGACCCAGTACTTC.

The V and J genes are TRBV2 and TRBJ1-6; 7 bases are a match to TRBD1. The CDR3 length is 14 residues. Germline trimming cut 6 bases from V and 6 bases from J; bases unmatched to any gene: 5. CDR1 is SNHLY, CDR2 FYNNEI, per germline. DNA of the CDR3: TGTGCCAGCAGAGCCGGGACAGTTAATTCACCCCTCCACTTT. It specifies CASRAGTVNSPLHF.

This clone appeared a few times. The chain links TRBV5-1 to TRBJ2-5; the D gene is possibly TRBD1 (6 bases). The last part of the DNA fits TRBJ2-7 better; the J call may be wrong. The CDR3 runs to 13 residues. In germline, CDR1 is SGHRS, CDR2 YFSETQ. CDR3 protein: CASSRGQTYEQYF. Here the CDR3 DNA reads TGCGCCAGCAGCCGCGGACAGACCTACGAGCAGTACTTC.

The chain has TRBV6-4 and TRBJ1-5, with 7 nucleotides matching TRBD1. Germline V gene sequence: CDR1 MRHNA, CDR2 SNTAGT. The V gene end was trimmed by 0 bases and the J gene end by 0 bases; junction bases not matched to a gene: 8. This CDR3 comprises 18 residues. The DNA for the CDR3 is TGTGCCAGCAGTGACTCGAAGTACACAGGGGCTAGCAATCAGCCCCAGCATTTT. Translated, it gives CASSDSKYTGASNQPQHF.

The V gene is TRBV5-1, the J gene TRBJ1-2, with 8 bases matching TRBD1. The V and J ends lost 3 bases and 3 bases, in that order; junction bases with no gene match: 4. The CDR3 extends over 14 amino acids. CDR1 and CDR2 from the germline V gene are SGHRS and YFSETQ. CDR3: CASSSTGADYGYTF. CDR3 nucleotide sequence: TGCGCCAGCAGCTCGACAGGGGCGGACTATGGCTACACCTTC.

The chain couples TRBV28 to TRBJ1-5; TRBD1 agrees at 11 bases. V shed 3 bases, J shed 2 bases, and the junction held 6 bases outside the gene matches. The CDR3 loop spans 17 amino acids. Germline values: CDR1 MDHEN, CDR2 SYDVKM. The CDR3 spells CASSLRGQGVGNQPQHF. The CDR3 region has the DNA TGTGCCAGCAGTTTGAGGGGACAGGGGGTCGGCAATCAGCCCCAGCATTTT.

V and J are TRBV5-1 and TRBJ2-3, with TRBD1 matching over 8 bases. CDR3 length: 16 amino acids. With 1 base clipped from V and 6 bases from J, the junction kept 10 bases outside the gene matches. Per germline, CDR1 SGHRS and CDR2 YFSETQ. CDR3 sequence: CASSLSGTGYGDTQYF. CDR3 nucleotide sequence: TGCGCCAGCAGCTTGTCCGGGACAGGTTATGGGGATACGCAGTATTTT.